The rows below give T cell receptor beta chains drawn from one sample of a study of cytomegalovirus exposure and HLA in healthy donors. TCRdb's copy holds only in-frame clones and misses some; the assay was immunoSEQ multiplex PCR. The sample lists about 160,000 clones; over 60% were seen once. Sample: PBMCs. The source of these receptors is a young woman in good health and CMV-seronegative. The CDR3 runs from the conserved cysteine through the conserved F or W. The order of the fields is CDR3 DNA, CDR3 protein, J gene, D gene, V gene, clone size. The D gene is left open where the match is weak. The size entry is marked missing in some rows and otherwise reads once, few, many or a size class.

CDR3nt: TGTGCCAGCAGTAACTCAAGGGGTGGCAATCAGCCCCAGCATTTT
CDR3aa: CASSNSRGGNQPQHF
j_gene: TRBJ1-5
d_gene: .
v_gene: TRBV6-6
abundance: .

CDR3nt: TGTGCCAGTGGGGACAGATTCACAGATACGCAGTATTTT
CDR3aa: CASGDRFTDTQYF
j_gene: TRBJ2-3
d_gene: TRBD1
v_gene: TRBV19
abundance: .

CDR3nt: TGTGCCACCAGCCGGAGCAACGCGAACACCGGGGAGCTGTTTTTT
CDR3aa: CATSRSNANTGELFF
j_gene: TRBJ2-2
d_gene: .
v_gene: TRBV15
abundance: .

CDR3nt: TGTGCCAGCAGCTTACCGACTAGCGGATACAATGAGCAGTTCTTC
CDR3aa: CASSLPTSGYNEQFF
j_gene: TRBJ2-1
d_gene: TRBD2
v_gene: TRBV11-2
abundance: .

CDR3nt: TGTGCCAGTAATGAGGGAAACATTCAGTACTTC
CDR3aa: CASNEGNIQYF
j_gene: TRBJ2-4
d_gene: .
v_gene: TRBV19
abundance: .

CDR3nt: TGTGCCACCAGCGATACAGGGGCTGGAAACACCATATATTTT
CDR3aa: CATSDTGAGNTIYF
j_gene: TRBJ1-3
d_gene: TRBD1
v_gene: TRBV15
abundance: few

CDR3nt: TGTGCCAGCAGTTTATGGGGCGGGGGGGGCCTCTACGAGCAGTACTTC
CDR3aa: CASSLWGGGGLYEQYF
j_gene: TRBJ2-7
d_gene: TRBD2
v_gene: TRBV28
abundance: .

CDR3nt: TGTGCCAGTAGTATACCCCGGGGACTAGGGCTCTCCGGGGAGCTGTTTTTT
CDR3aa: CASSIPRGLGLSGELFF
j_gene: TRBJ2-2
d_gene: TRBD2
v_gene: TRBV19
abundance: .

CDR3nt: TGTGCCAGCAGCTCCACGCAGTACGAGCAGTACTTC
CDR3aa: CASSSTQYEQYF
j_gene: TRBJ2-7
d_gene: .
v_gene: TRBV13
abundance: .

CDR3nt: TGTGCCAGCAGCTCCCAGGGGGCAAGCTATGGCTACACCTTC
CDR3aa: CASSSQGASYGYTF
j_gene: TRBJ1-2
d_gene: TRBD1
v_gene: TRBV7-2
abundance: .

CDR3nt: TGCGCCAGCAGCTTGGCGTACGAGCAGTACTTC
CDR3aa: CASSLAYEQYF
j_gene: TRBJ2-7
d_gene: .
v_gene: TRBV5-1
abundance: few

CDR3nt: TGTGCCAGCAGCCAATTACTAGCTCAGAGGGACGAGCAGTACTTC
CDR3aa: CASSQLLAQRDEQYF
j_gene: TRBJ2-7
d_gene: .
v_gene: TRBV4-2
abundance: .

CDR3nt: TGTGCCAGCAGCTTGAGTCTAGCGGGAGTGGGCGGCGGGGAGCTGTTTTTT
CDR3aa: CASSLSLAGVGGGELFF
j_gene: TRBJ2-2
d_gene: TRBD2
v_gene: TRBV5-4
abundance: .

CDR3nt: TGTGCCAGTAGTATATTCACGGGGGAGTTTTCCTCTGGAAACACCATATATTTT
CDR3aa: CASSIFTGEFSSGNTIYF
j_gene: TRBJ1-3
d_gene: .
v_gene: TRBV19
abundance: .

CDR3nt: TGTGCCAGCAGCCAGGACCCTCAGGGGGCCCCCAGCAATCAGCCCCAGCATTTT
CDR3aa: CASSQDPQGAPSNQPQHF
j_gene: TRBJ1-5
d_gene: TRBD1
v_gene: TRBV4-2
abundance: .

CDR3nt: TGTGCCAGCAGTCACTGGACAGGGCTAGACGAGCAGTACTTC
CDR3aa: CASSHWTGLDEQYF
j_gene: TRBJ2-7
d_gene: TRBD1
v_gene: TRBV27
abundance: .

CDR3nt: TGTGCCAGCAGCTCAGTTTCAAAAGAGCAGTACTTC
CDR3aa: CASSSVSKEQYF
j_gene: TRBJ2-7
d_gene: .
v_gene: TRBV7-9
abundance: .

CDR3nt: TGTGCCAGCAGTTACTCGTTTTCGGGGGGGGAGACCCAGTACTTC
CDR3aa: CASSYSFSGGETQYF
j_gene: TRBJ2-5
d_gene: TRBD2
v_gene: TRBV6-6
abundance: once

CDR3nt: TGTGCCAGCAGTTTCGGAGACAGCAATCAGCCCCAGCATTTT
CDR3aa: CASSFGDSNQPQHF
j_gene: TRBJ1-5
d_gene: .
v_gene: TRBV28
abundance: .

CDR3nt: TGTGCCAGCAGTCCTCTTGTGACAGCCAGCTATGGCTACACCTTC
CDR3aa: CASSPLVTASYGYTF
j_gene: TRBJ1-2
d_gene: .
v_gene: TRBV2
abundance: .

CDR3nt: TGTGCCAGCAGCCCCGGGACTAGCGGTACAGATACGCAGTATTTT
CDR3aa: CASSPGTSGTDTQYF
j_gene: TRBJ2-3
d_gene: TRBD2
v_gene: TRBV5-6
abundance: .

CDR3nt: TGTGCCTGGAGTGTAGGGTGGGACAGGAGCTACAATGAGCAGTTCTTC
CDR3aa: CAWSVGWDRSYNEQFF
j_gene: TRBJ2-1
d_gene: TRBD1
v_gene: TRBV30
abundance: .

CDR3nt: TGTGCCAGCACCGAGCTAGGGGGTGATCAGCCCCAGCATTTT
CDR3aa: CASTELGGDQPQHF
j_gene: TRBJ1-5
d_gene: .
v_gene: TRBV6-1
abundance: few

CDR3nt: TGTGCCAGCAGCCCCTTGACTAGCGGGGGCTACGAGCAGTACTTC
CDR3aa: CASSPLTSGGYEQYF
j_gene: TRBJ2-7
d_gene: TRBD2
v_gene: TRBV7-6
abundance: few

CDR3nt: TGCGCCAGCAGCCCTACTAGTCCAGGCTATGAGCAGTTCTTC
CDR3aa: CASSPTSPGYEQFF
j_gene: TRBJ2-1
d_gene: .
v_gene: TRBV4-3
abundance: .

CDR3nt: TGTGCCAGCAGCCGAGGTGGCTGGAACCCGGACTCTGGGGCCAACGTCCTGACTTTC
CDR3aa: CASSRGGWNPDSGANVLTF
j_gene: TRBJ2-6
d_gene: .
v_gene: TRBV16
abundance: .

CDR3nt: TGTGCCAGCGGGGAGGGTAGTATTAGCAATCAGCCCCAGCATTTT
CDR3aa: CASGEGSISNQPQHF
j_gene: TRBJ1-5
d_gene: .
v_gene: TRBV6-1
abundance: few

CDR3nt: TGTGCCAGCAGCTTGGGAAACCGGAGGGGGAACACCGGGGAGCTGTTTTTT
CDR3aa: CASSLGNRRGNTGELFF
j_gene: TRBJ2-2
d_gene: .
v_gene: TRBV5-4
abundance: .